These 16 T cell receptor beta chains originate from one sample sequenced in a study of metastatic and nonmetastatic thyroid tumors. Thyroid surgery was performed in patients who had received no treatment beforehand. Using MiXCR, TCRdb reanalyzed the PCR reads. The profile shows about 40,000 clones, around 18% of them singletons. The sample taken for sequencing was tumor tissue. Receptor source: a female donor with papillary thyroid cancer or a benign thyroid nodule (not recorded which). Some clones in this sample may be carry-over from other donors' samples.

This clone was seen repeatedly, ten times or more. The chain uses TRBV5-1 and TRBJ1-6, with no clear D. Germline lookup yields CDR1 SGHRS and CDR2 YFSETQ. CDR3 length: 16 residues. Trimming removed 0 bases from V and 7 bases from J, with 14 bases in between. CDR3 coding DNA: TGCGCCAGCAGCTTGGAGGGCCTCCGGTTAAATTCACCCCTCCACTTT. It translates to CASSLEGLRLNSPLHF.

This clone was recorded many times. This same CDR3 is encoded by further DNA sequences in the sample. The rearrangement links TRBV10-3 to TRBJ1-1; the match to TRBD1 covers 10 bases. This CDR3 comprises 16 residues. With V trimmed by 7 bases and J by 3 bases, 11 bases remained unmatched. Germline values: CDR1 ENHRY, CDR2 SYGVKD. The CDR3 spells CAIKKPPGTGDTEAFF. CDR3 nucleotides: TGTGCCATCAAAAAGCCGCCCGGGACAGGGGACACTGAAGCTTTCTTT.

This clone was counted ten times or more. The chain combines TRBV13 with TRBJ2-5, with a weak D call TRBD1 (6 bases). Germline assignment: CDR1 PRHDT and CDR2 FYEKMQ (reference sequence). This CDR3 comprises 13 residues. V shed 6 bases and J shed 2 bases, with 10 bases lying between them. In nucleotides, the CDR3 is TGTGCCAGCAGTCCAGGGGATCAAGAGACCCAGTACTTC. Its translation: CASSPGDQETQYF.

Worth noting for this clone: This sequence may be a read error, since a much larger clone differs from it by one base. The rearrangement links TRBV20-1 to TRBJ2-3, with D possibly matching TRBD2 (7 bases). The CDR3 runs to 13 residues. CDR1 and CDR2 (germline): DFQATT, SNEGSKA (reference sequence). The V and J ends lost 4 bases and 6 bases respectively, with 14 bases between them. The DNA of the CDR3 is TGCAGTGCTAAGGGGGGGAAGTCGGATACGCAGTATTTT. Protein product: CSAKGGKSDTQYF.

This clone was detected ten times or more. The J gene is TRBJ2-7, the V gene TRBV9; 8 bases are a match to TRBD2. CDR1 SGDLS and CDR2 YYNGEE come from the germline V gene. V lost 2 bases to trimming and J lost 1 base; unmatched junction nucleotides: 8. This CDR3 spans 16 amino acids. The CDR3 loop is CASSVGAGGGSYEQYF. DNA for the CDR3: TGTGCCAGCAGCGTGGGCGCGGGGGGCGGGTCCTACGAGCAGTACTTC.

This clone was observed many times. The chain combines TRBV2 with TRBJ2-7, with D tentatively TRBD1 (5 bases). Germline loops: CDR1 SNHLY, CDR2 FYNNEI. The V and J ends lost 4 bases and 4 bases respectively, with 20 bases between them. The CDR3 consists of 16 residues. For the CDR3, the DNA is TGTGCCAGCAGTGTACAGGCCCTTAGACGACCTTACGAGCAGTACTTC. Translated: CASSVQALRRPYEQYF.

As regards this clone: This sequence may be a read error, since a much larger clone differs from it by one base. The chain is built from TRBV6-1 and TRBJ1-1; D not certain. The germline V gene has CDR1 MNHNS and CDR2 SASEGT. Trimming shortened V by 10 bases and J by 3 bases, and 12 bases separated the two germline ends. The length of the CDR3 is 12 residues. The DNA for the CDR3 is TGTGCCACCGCGTTTGTGGACACTGAAGCTTTCTTT. It codes for CATAFVDTEAFF.

Ten or more counts support this clone. J is TRBJ2-5 and V is TRBV6-6, with 7 bases lining up with TRBD2. The CDR3 totals 15 residues. V shed 3 bases, J shed 0 bases, and the junction held 4 bases outside the gene matches. Germline values: CDR1 MNHNY, CDR2 SVGAGI (reference sequence). As DNA, the CDR3 is TGTGCCAGCAGTTATTCTAGCGGTAACCAAGAGACCCAGTACTTC. This codes for CASSYSSGNQETQYF.

This clone has a count of ten or more. The chain uses TRBV19 and TRBJ1-2, with D maybe TRBD1 (6 bases). Germline loops: CDR1 LNHDA, CDR2 SQIVND (reference sequence). The CDR3 has 12 amino acids. V was shortened by 6 bases and J by 8 bases, with 13 bases between the two germline ends. The CDR3 reads CASSLGGRGYTF. The CDR3 DNA is TGTGCCAGTAGCTTAGGGGGTAGAGGCTACACCTTC.

In this sample, this clone turned up many times. This sequence joins TRBV7-3 and TRBJ2-1, with 9 positions matching TRBD2. Germline loops: CDR1 SGHTA, CDR2 FQGTGA. With 2 bases clipped from V and 4 bases from J, the junction kept 3 bases outside the gene matches. This CDR3 is built from 15 residues. CDR3 in amino acids: CASSLQGLAYNEQFF. DNA for the CDR3: TGTGCCAGCAGCTTACAGGGACTAGCTTACAATGAGCAGTTCTTC.

This clone was found many times. The chain combines TRBV6-5 with TRBJ2-6; TRBD2 aligns across 10 bases. The CDR3 totals 17 residues. The V gene end was trimmed by 5 bases and the J gene end by 0 bases; junction bases not matched to a gene: 4. Germline CDR1 is MNHEY and CDR2 is SVGAGI. CDR3 bases: TGTGCCAGCAGTCATACTAGCGGGACCTCTGGGGCCAACGTCCTGACTTTC. It is translated as CASSHTSGTSGANVLTF.

This sequence joins TRBV12-3 or TRBV12-4 and TRBJ2-7; 7 nucleotides match TRBD1. V shed 7 bases, J shed 1 base, and the junction held 10 bases outside the gene matches. This CDR3 comprises 15 residues. DNA of the CDR3: TGTGCCAGCAACCCACAGGGGAAGGGGTCCTACGAGCAGTACTTC. Encoded protein: CASNPQGKGSYEQYF.

This clone was seen many times. This chain joins TRBV2 and TRBJ1-5, with 8 bases fitting TRBD1. Germline loops: CDR1 SNHLY, CDR2 FYNNEI. Trimming took 3 bases from V and 5 from J; bases not matched to a gene: 9. This CDR3 has 16 amino acids. The CDR3 reads CASSEYRGIWDQPQHF. The DNA for the CDR3 is TGTGCCAGCAGTGAGTACAGGGGGATATGGGATCAGCCCCAGCATTTT.

This clone was counted many times. A much larger clone differs from this one at a single base, so this may be a read error. The rearrangement uses TRBV6-1 and TRBJ1-4; unclear D gene. This CDR3 is built from 11 residues. CDR1 and CDR2 (germline): MNHNS, SASEGT. V gave up 6 bases and J gave up 4 bases, with 3 bases separating them. CDR3 bases: TGTGCCAGCAGGTGTAATGAAAAACTGTTTTTT. Protein: CASRCNEKLFF.

The table lists this clone with a few counts. Other DNA sequences within the sample encode an identical CDR3. This chain links TRBV28 with TRBJ1-5, with a tentative D call TRBD1 (5 bases). The CDR3 is 15 amino acids. Trimming took off 5 bases at V and 6 bases at J, with 17 bases between the two ends. Germline V gene lookup returns CDR1 MDHEN and CDR2 SYDVKM. CDR3 bases: TGTGCCAGCAGTATAACCGGAACAGGTGGTCAGCCCCAGCATTTT. Protein sequence: CASSITGTGGQPQHF.

About this clone: A clone one base away is much larger, so this may be a read error. V usage is TRBV11-1 and J usage is TRBJ2-1; TRBD2 matches at 16 bases. Germline values: CDR1 SGHAT, CDR2 FQDESV (reference sequence). The CDR3 length is 17 residues. The CDR3 coding sequence is TGTGCCAGCAGCCCTGGGACTAGCGGGGGGGAGTACAATGAGAAGTTCTTC. The encoded protein is CASSPGTSGGEYNEKFF.